The rows below give T cell receptor beta chains drawn from one sample of a study of blood T cell repertoires in COVID-19. The method was immunoSEQ multiplex PCR; TCRdb's version includes in-frame clones alone and lacks a portion of them. The sample consists of 72,000 or so clones, 80% of them appearing once. Sequencing was performed on peripheral blood. The receptors come from a man in his 70s who had recovered from COVID-19. The CDR3 runs from the conserved cysteine through the conserved F or W. A D gene is named only where the DNA matches it firmly. Part of the rows lack a size; the others show once, few, many or a class for expanded clones.

>few|TRBJ2-1|TRBV9|TRBD2
TGTGCCAGCAGCGTGTATAGCGGGGGGGCATTTGAGCAGTTCTTC
CASSVYSGGAFEQFF
>.|TRBJ2-1|TRBV19|.
TGTGCCAGTAGTAATTTGAACGGGATCGAGCAGTTCTTC
CASSNLNGIEQFF
>few|TRBJ1-3|TRBV10-3|.
TGTGCCATCAGTGACAGGGATGCTGGAAACACCATATATTTT
CAISDRDAGNTIYF
>.|TRBJ1-3|TRBV11-3|.
TGTGCCAGCAGCTTAGACAGCTCTGGAAACACCATATATTTT
CASSLDSSGNTIYF
>.|TRBJ1-2|TRBV7-2|TRBD1
TGTGCCAGCAGCCCCCGGACAGGGCACGGCTACACCTTC
CASSPRTGHGYTF
>once|TRBJ1-4|TRBV5-3|TRBD1
TGTGCCAGAAGCAGACAGGGGGCGGGGGAAAAACTGTTTTTT
CARSRQGAGEKLFF
>.|TRBJ1-2|TRBV11-3|TRBD1
TGTGCCAGCAGCTTAATGGCAGGGGGAGCAGCCAACTATGGCTACACCTTC
CASSLMAGGAANYGYTF
>.|TRBJ2-7|TRBV30|.
TGTGCCTGGAGTCGGGGTTCTTACGAGCAGTACTTC
CAWSRGSYEQYF
>.|TRBJ2-7|TRBV5-1|TRBD1
TGCGCCAGCAGCTTTTCAGGGGGCTCCTACGAGCAGTACTTC
CASSFSGGSYEQYF
>few|TRBJ1-6|TRBV28|.
TGTGCCAGCAGTCTGATGACACCGCAGAATTCACCCCTCCACTTT
CASSLMTPQNSPLHF
>.|TRBJ1-1|TRBV15|.
TGTGCCACCAGCAGAGATAGGGGAGGCGAAGCTTTCTTT
CATSRDRGGEAFF
>once|TRBJ1-2|TRBV28|.
TGTGCCAGCAGTTCTACGACAGAAAAATTTAACTATGGCTACACCTTC
CASSSTTEKFNYGYTF
>.|TRBJ2-3|TRBV6-5|.
TGTGCCAGCAGACCTACTCGAGGCACAGATACGCAGTATTTT
CASRPTRGTDTQYF
>.|TRBJ2-7|TRBV6-2/TRBV6-3|TRBD1
TGTGCCAGCAGTTCACTCACCCGGGACAGATCCTACGAGCAGTACTTC
CASSSLTRDRSYEQYF
>once|TRBJ2-1|TRBV6-2/TRBV6-3|.
TGTGCCAGCAGTCCCTTTTGGCGGTCGACCAATGAGCAGTTCTTC
CASSPFWRSTNEQFF
>.|TRBJ2-3|TRBV10-3|.
TGTGCCAGCGGAGTAACAGGAGATACGCAGTATTTT
CASGVTGDTQYF
>.|TRBJ1-2|TRBV2|TRBD1
TGTGCCAGCAGTGAAAGGGGGCCTAACTATGGCTACACCTTC
CASSERGPNYGYTF
>.|TRBJ1-1|TRBV18|TRBD1
TGTGCCAGCTCACAGGGACAGGGGGCCACTGAAGCTTTCTTT
CASSQGQGATEAFF
>.|TRBJ2-7|TRBV7-2|.
TGTGCCAGCAGCTTAGCCTCTAGGCTTGGCTCTACGAGCTCCTACGAGCAGTACTTC
CASSLASRLGSTSSYEQYF
>.|TRBJ2-1|TRBV9|.
TGTGCCAGCAGCCTCGGGGACGGGGGTTACAATGAGCAGTTCTTC
CASSLGDGGYNEQFF
>.|TRBJ2-3|TRBV7-9|.
TGTGCCAGCAGCTTAGATTGGACAAAATCAGATACGCAGTATTTT
CASSLDWTKSDTQYF
>.|TRBJ2-1|TRBV30|.
TGTGCCTGGAGGGACTACCTACTCAACAATGAGCAGTTCTTC
CAWRDYLLNNEQFF
>.|TRBJ2-3|TRBV7-7|.
TGTGCCAGCAGCTTAGCACCGGTACTCACAGATACGCAGTATTTT
CASSLAPVLTDTQYF
>.|TRBJ2-7|TRBV5-8|.
TGTGCCAGCAGCCCTGCCGGGACATTCTCCTACGAGCAGTACTTC
CASSPAGTFSYEQYF
>.|TRBJ2-7|TRBV7-2|.
TGTGCCAGCAGCACTGCCGGGACTTCGAGCTCCTACGAGCAGTACTTC
CASSTAGTSSSYEQYF
>.|TRBJ2-7|TRBV5-8|.
TGTGCCAGCAGCTTGTCTGGGCCAGGGGCGGGCGGATACTTC
CASSLSGPGAGGYF
>few|TRBJ1-2|TRBV7-2|.
TGTGCCAGCAGCTTACACCAAGGGGGTGGCTACACCTTC
CASSLHQGGGYTF
>.|TRBJ1-6|TRBV6-1|TRBD1
TGTGCCAGCAGTGAAGCGGCGACAGGGAGCTCCTATAATTCACCCCTCCACTTT
CASSEAATGSSYNSPLHF
>few|TRBJ2-4|TRBV7-9|TRBD1
TGTGCCAGCAGCCCAGGACAGGCTTCAGCCAAAAACATTCAGTACTTC
CASSPGQASAKNIQYF
>.|TRBJ2-5|TRBV27|.
TGTGCCAGCAGTTCCGGGACACACTACCAAGAGACCCAGTACTTC
CASSSGTHYQETQYF
>few|TRBJ1-6|TRBV2|TRBD1
TGTGCCAGCAGTGATGGGGGACAGAATTCACCCCTCCACTTT
CASSDGGQNSPLHF
>.|TRBJ2-3|TRBV7-2|.
TGTGCCAGCAGCTTAAAGTTTAGGACAGACAACACAGATACGCAGTATTTT
CASSLKFRTDNTDTQYF
>.|TRBJ2-1|TRBV7-2|.
TGTGCCAGCAACGGCGGGATGGAGGTGAGGGAGCAGTTCTTC
CASNGGMEVREQFF
>.|TRBJ1-1|TRBV10-3|TRBD1
TGTGCCATCAGAAGGGACAGCAACACTGAAGCTTTCTTT
CAIRRDSNTEAFF
>.|TRBJ2-1|TRBV7-8|.
TGTGCCAGCAGCCGTGACAACAATGAGCAGTTCTTC
CASSRDNNEQFF
>once|TRBJ1-5|TRBV19|TRBD1
TGTGCCAGTAGTTCTACAGGGGGCGGGCAGCCCCAGCATTTT
CASSSTGGGQPQHF
>.|TRBJ2-1|TRBV10-3|.
TGTGCCATCAGGCGGGACAGCGGGCAGTTCTTC
CAIRRDSGQFF
>.|TRBJ2-3|TRBV19|TRBD2
TGTGCCAGTAGAGTCGCGGGGGGGCACAGCACAGATACGCAGTATTTT
CASRVAGGHSTDTQYF
>few|TRBJ2-5|TRBV7-6|TRBD2
TGTGCCAGCAGCCACCTGCTAGCGGGAGGCCTTGAAACCCAGTACTTC
CASSHLLAGGLETQYF
>.|TRBJ2-7|TRBV7-2|.
TGTGCCAGCAGCCCTAGGGGGGGGGTTGACGGGAGAGGCTACGAGCAGTACTTC
CASSPRGGVDGRGYEQYF
>.|TRBJ2-1|TRBV9|TRBD1
TGTGCCAGCAGCGTCCCACGGACAGGGTCCTACAATGAGCAGTTCTTC
CASSVPRTGSYNEQFF
>.|TRBJ2-1|TRBV5-3|TRBD2
TGTGCCAGAAGCTCAGTATTAGCGGGGGACAATGAGCAGTTCTTC
CARSSVLAGDNEQFF
>.|TRBJ2-7|TRBV18|TRBD1
TGTGCCAGCTCACCACGACCGGGACAGGGGGCGCTTACTACCCACGAGCAGTACTTC
CASSPRPGQGALTTHEQYF
>once|TRBJ1-3|TRBV19|.
TGTGCCAGTAGTATATCCCCGCAGGTACAAGGAAACACCATATATTTT
CASSISPQVQGNTIYF